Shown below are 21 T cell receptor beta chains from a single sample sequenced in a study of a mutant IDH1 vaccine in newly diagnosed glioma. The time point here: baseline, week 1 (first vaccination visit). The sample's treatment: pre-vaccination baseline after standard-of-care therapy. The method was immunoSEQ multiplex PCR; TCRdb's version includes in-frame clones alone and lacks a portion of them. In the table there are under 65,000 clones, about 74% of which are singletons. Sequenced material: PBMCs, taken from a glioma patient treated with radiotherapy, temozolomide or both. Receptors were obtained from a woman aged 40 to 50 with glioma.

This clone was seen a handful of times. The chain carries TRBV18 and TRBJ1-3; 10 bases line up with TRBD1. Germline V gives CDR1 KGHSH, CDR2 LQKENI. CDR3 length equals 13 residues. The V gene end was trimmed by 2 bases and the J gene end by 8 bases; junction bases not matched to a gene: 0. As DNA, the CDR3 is TGTGCCAGCTCACCAGGGACAGGGGACACCATATATTTT. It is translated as CASSPGTGDTIYF. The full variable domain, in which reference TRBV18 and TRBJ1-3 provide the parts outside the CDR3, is NAGVMQNPRHLVRRRGQEARLRCSPMKGHSHVYWYRQLPEEGLKFMVYLQKENIIDESGMPKERFSAEFPKEGPSILRIQQVVRGDSAAYFCASSPGTGDTIYFGEGSWLTVV.

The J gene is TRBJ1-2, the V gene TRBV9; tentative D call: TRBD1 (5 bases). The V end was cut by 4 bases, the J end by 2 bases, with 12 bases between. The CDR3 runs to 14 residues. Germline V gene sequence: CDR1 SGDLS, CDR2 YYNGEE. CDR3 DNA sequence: TGTGCCAGCAGCCCCTCGGGACGGAACTATGGCTACACCTTC. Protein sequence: CASSPSGRNYGYTF.

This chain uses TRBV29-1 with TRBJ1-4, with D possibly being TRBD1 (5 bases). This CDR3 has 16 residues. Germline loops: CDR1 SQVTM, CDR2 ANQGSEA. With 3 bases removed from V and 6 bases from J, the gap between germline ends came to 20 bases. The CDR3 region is CSVDSGAEGRDEKLFF. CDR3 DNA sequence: TGCAGCGTTGATTCGGGTGCCGAGGGGAGGGATGAAAAACTGTTTTTT.

For the CDR3, the DNA is TGTGCCAGCAGCCCCCCGGGGAAAACCGGGGAGCTGTTTTTT. As protein: CASSPPGKTGELFF. The V gene is TRBV14, the J gene TRBJ2-2, with D possibly being TRBD2 (5 bases). The germline V gene has CDR1 SGHDN and CDR2 FVKESK. The CDR3 covers 14 residues. Trimming stripped 4 bases from V and 5 bases from J, with 11 bases between.

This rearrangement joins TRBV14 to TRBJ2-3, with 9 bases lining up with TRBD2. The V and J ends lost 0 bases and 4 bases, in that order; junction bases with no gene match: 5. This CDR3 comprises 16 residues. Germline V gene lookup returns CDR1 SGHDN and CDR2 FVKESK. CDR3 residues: CASSQDRSGGPDTQYF. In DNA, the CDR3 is TGTGCCAGCAGCCAAGATCGTAGCGGGGGCCCAGATACGCAGTATTTT.

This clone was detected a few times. CDR3 in DNA: TGTGCCAGTAGTGATTGGGACAGTCAGCAAGCTTTCTTT. It encodes CASSDWDSQQAFF. The genes are TRBV19 and TRBJ1-1; TRBD1 matches at 7 bases. Germline CDR1 reads LNHDA; CDR2 reads SQIVND (reference sequence). J was trimmed by 9 bases and V by 5 bases; bases with no gene match: 9. This CDR3 region has 13 residues.

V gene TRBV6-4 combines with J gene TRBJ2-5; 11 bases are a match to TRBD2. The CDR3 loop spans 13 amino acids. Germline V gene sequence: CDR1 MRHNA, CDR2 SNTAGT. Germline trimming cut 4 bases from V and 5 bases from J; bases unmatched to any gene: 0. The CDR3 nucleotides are TGTGCCAGCAGTGGACTAGCGGGGGAGACCCAGTACTTC. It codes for CASSGLAGETQYF.

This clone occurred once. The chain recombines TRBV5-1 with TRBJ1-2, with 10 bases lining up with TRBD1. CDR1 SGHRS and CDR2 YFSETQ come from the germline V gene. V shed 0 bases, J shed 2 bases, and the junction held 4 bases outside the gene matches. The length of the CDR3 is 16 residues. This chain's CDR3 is CASSLGGQGRNYGYTF. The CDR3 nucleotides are TGCGCCAGCAGCTTGGGGGGACAGGGGAGGAACTATGGCTACACCTTC.

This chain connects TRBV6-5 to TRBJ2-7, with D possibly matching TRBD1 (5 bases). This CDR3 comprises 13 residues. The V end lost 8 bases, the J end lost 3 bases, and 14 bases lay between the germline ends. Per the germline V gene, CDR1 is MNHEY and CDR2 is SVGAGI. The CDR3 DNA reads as TGTGCCAGCGGACGACGGCAGGGCTACGAGCAGTACTTC. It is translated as CASGRRQGYEQYF.

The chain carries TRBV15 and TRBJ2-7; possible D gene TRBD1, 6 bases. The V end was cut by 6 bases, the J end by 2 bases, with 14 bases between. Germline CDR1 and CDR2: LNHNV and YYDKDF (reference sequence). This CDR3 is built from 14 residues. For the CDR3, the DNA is TGTGCCACCAGTCAGCAGACAGGACCCTACGAGCAGTACTTC. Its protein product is CATSQQTGPYEQYF. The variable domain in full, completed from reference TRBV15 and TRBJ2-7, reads DAMVIQNPRYQVTQFGKPVTLSCSQTLNHNVMYWYQQKSSQAPKLLFHYYDKDFNNEADTPDNFQSRRPNTSFCFLDIRSPGLGDTAMYLCATSQQTGPYEQYFGPGTRLTVT.

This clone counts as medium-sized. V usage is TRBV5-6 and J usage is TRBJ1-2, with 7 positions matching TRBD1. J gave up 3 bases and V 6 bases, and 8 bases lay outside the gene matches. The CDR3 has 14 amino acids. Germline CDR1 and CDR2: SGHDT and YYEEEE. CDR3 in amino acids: CASTGVRGHYGYTF. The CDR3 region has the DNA TGTGCCAGCACCGGCGTTAGGGGGCACTATGGCTACACCTTC.

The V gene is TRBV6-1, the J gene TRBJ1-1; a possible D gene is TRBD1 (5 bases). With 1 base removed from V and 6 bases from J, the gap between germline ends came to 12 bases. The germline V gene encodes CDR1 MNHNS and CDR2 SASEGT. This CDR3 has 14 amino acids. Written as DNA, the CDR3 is TGTGCCAGCAGTGAAGGGGGGGTGGAACCTGAAGCTTTCTTT. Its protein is CASSEGGVEPEAFF.

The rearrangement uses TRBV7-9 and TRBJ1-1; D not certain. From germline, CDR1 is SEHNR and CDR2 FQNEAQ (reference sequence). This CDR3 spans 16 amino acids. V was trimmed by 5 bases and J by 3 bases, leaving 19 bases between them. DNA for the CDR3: TGTGCCAGCAGCCCCCCGGAGGTGGAACGGGACACTGAAGCTTTCTTT. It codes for CASSPPEVERDTEAFF.

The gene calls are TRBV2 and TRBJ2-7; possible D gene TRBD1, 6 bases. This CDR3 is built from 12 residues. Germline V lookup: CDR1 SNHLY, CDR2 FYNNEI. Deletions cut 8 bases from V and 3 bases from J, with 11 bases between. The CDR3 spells CASHTGSYEQYF. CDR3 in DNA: TGTGCCAGCCACACAGGGAGCTACGAGCAGTACTTC.

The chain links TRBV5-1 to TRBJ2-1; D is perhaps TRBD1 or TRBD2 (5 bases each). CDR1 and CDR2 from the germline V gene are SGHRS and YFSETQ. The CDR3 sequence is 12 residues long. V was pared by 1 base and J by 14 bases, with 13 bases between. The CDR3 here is CASSLSGTEKFF. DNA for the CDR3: TGCGCCAGCAGCTTGTCAGGGACGGAAAAGTTCTTC.

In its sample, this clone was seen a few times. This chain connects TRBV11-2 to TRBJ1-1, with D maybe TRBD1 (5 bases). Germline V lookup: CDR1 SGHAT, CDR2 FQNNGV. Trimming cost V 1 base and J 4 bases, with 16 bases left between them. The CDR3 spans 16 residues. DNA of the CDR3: TGTGCCAGCAGCTTAGTGGATTGGGGCGCGGGCACTGAAGCTTTCTTT. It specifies CASSLVDWGAGTEAFF. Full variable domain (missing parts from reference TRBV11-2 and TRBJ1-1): EAGVAQSPRYKIIEKRQSVAFWCNPISGHATLYWYQQILGQGPKLLIQFQNNGVVDDSQLPKDRFSAERLKGVDSTLKIQPAKLEDSAVYLCASSLVDWGAGTEAFFGQGTRLTVV.

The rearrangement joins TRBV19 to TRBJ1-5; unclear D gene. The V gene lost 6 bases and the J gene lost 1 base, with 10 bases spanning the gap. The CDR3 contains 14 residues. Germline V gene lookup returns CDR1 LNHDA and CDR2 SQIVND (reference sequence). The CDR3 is CASRVKRSNQPQHF. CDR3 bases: TGTGCCAGTAGGGTCAAGAGAAGCAATCAGCCCCAGCATTTT.

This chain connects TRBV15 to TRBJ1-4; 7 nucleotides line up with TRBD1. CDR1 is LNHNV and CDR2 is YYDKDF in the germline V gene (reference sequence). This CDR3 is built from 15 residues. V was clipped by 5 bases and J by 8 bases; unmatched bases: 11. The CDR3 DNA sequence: TGTGCCACCAGCCTAGGGGGCAGGGAAAACGAAAAACTGTTTTTT. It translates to CATSLGGRENEKLFF.

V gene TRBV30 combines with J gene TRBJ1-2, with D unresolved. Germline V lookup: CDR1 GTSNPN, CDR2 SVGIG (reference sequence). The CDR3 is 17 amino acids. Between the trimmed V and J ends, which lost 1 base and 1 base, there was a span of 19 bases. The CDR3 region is CAWSAGPRGLLNYGYTF. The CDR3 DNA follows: TGTGCCTGGAGTGCTGGCCCTCGTGGACTACTTAACTATGGCTACACCTTC.

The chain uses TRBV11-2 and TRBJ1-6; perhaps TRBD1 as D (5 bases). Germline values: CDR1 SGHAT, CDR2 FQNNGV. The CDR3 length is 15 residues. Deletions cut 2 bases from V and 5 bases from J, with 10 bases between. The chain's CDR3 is CASSLMPGNNSPLHF. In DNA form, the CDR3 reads TGTGCCAGCAGCTTAATGCCAGGGAATAATTCACCCCTCCACTTT.

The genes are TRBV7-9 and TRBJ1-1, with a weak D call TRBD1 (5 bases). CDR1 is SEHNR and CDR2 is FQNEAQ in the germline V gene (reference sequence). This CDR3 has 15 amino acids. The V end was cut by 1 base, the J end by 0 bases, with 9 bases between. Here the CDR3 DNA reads TGTGCCAGCAGCTTAGTGGCAGGGATGAACACTGAAGCTTTCTTT. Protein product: CASSLVAGMNTEAFF.